One sample yielded the 10 T cell receptor beta chains listed below, sequenced in a study of TIL therapy for anti-PD-1-resistant metastatic lung cancer. Noted time point: pre-treatment sample, taken before nivolumab and TIL therapy. Pleural nodules or supraclavicular lymph nodes made up most of the excised metastases sampled. The immunoSEQ assay was v3. Data came from immunoSEQ multiplex PCR; TCRdb stores just in-frame clones and leaves some out. The sample has more than 9,000 clones, 65% to 80% seen once. The sequenced sample was tumor tissue, obtained at baseline. The receptors originated from a person between 30 and 79 years old with non-small cell lung cancer.

The CDR3 loop reads CASSSPPGGDEKLFF. The CDR3 DNA is TGTGCCAGCAGTTCCCCCCCCGGGGGCGACGAAAAACTGTTTTTT. The chain has TRBV28 and TRBJ1-4; D may be TRBD1 (6 bases). The ends were cut back, 4 bases at V and 8 bases at J, with 17 bases in the middle. The CDR3 sequence is 15 residues long. Germline CDR1 MDHEN, CDR2 SYDVKM.

This chain uses TRBV18 with TRBJ1-2; D is perhaps TRBD1 (5 bases). Germline CDR1 is KGHSH and CDR2 is LQKENI. Trimming removed 3 bases at V and 2 bases at J, with 10 bases between. The CDR3 loop spans 14 amino acids. CDR3 sequence: CASSPRDENYGYTF. Here the CDR3 DNA reads TGTGCCAGCTCACCGCGGGACGAGAACTATGGCTACACCTTC.

The chain joins TRBV7-9 to TRBJ1-1, with 7 bases matching TRBD1. The CDR3 totals 14 residues. Trimming cost V 5 bases and J 3 bases; bases outside gene matches: 6. Germline V gives CDR1 SEHNR, CDR2 FQNEAQ (reference sequence). CDR3 sequence: CASSQQGQHTEAFF. The CDR3 DNA reads as TGTGCCAGCAGCCAACAGGGGCAGCACACTGAAGCTTTCTTT.

The chain uses TRBV5-5 and TRBJ2-4; D may be TRBD1 (6 bases). This CDR3 is 13 amino acids long. Germline CDR1 SGHKS, CDR2 YYEKEE (reference sequence). The ends were cut back, 3 bases at V and 9 bases at J, with 13 bases in the middle. In DNA, the CDR3 is TGTGCCAGCAGCTCCTACCAGGGGACCATTCAGTACTTC. Translation: CASSSYQGTIQYF.

To note about this clone: Compared with germline, one end of the junction differs, possibly owing to a read error. This rearrangement joins TRBV29-1 to TRBJ2-1; a possible D gene is TRBD2 (6 bases). The CDR3 is 16 residues long. Germline V CDR1 and CDR2: SQVTM, ANQGSEA. The CDR3 sequence: CGVEEWRGGTYNEQFF. The CDR3 nucleotides are TGCGGCGTTGAAGAATGGAGGGGAGGAACTTACAATGAGCAGTTCTTC.

The chain carries TRBV6-5 and TRBJ2-2; D unresolved. V lost 0 bases and J 6 bases, leaving 5 bases between the germline ends. Germline V gene data show CDR1 as MNHEY and CDR2 as SVGAGI. This CDR3 region has 13 residues. This CDR3 is CASSYSDPGELFF. CDR3 coding DNA: TGTGCCAGCAGTTACTCGGACCCCGGGGAGCTGTTTTTT.

The chain carries TRBV4-1 and TRBJ2-1; 14 nucleotides match TRBD2. This CDR3 contains 16 residues. Trimming removed 6 bases from V and 6 bases from J; junction bases left unmatched: 7. Germline V gene sequence: CDR1 MGHRA, CDR2 YSYEKL. CDR3 region: CASRLGTSGRGNEQFF. The CDR3 coding sequence is TGCGCCAGCAGGCTCGGGACTAGCGGGAGAGGCAATGAGCAGTTCTTC.

This clone showed up just once. V is TRBV7-3 and J is TRBJ2-2, with 8 bases lining up with TRBD1. Germline CDR1 is SGHTA and CDR2 is FQGTGA. V lost 5 bases to trimming and J lost 5 bases; unmatched junction nucleotides: 7. The CDR3 is 15 amino acids. The CDR3 DNA follows: TGTGCCAGCAGCAACCGGACAGGGAGAACCGGGGAGCTGTTTTTT. Translated, it gives CASSNRTGRTGELFF. The variable domain in full, completed from reference TRBV7-3 and TRBJ2-2, reads GAGVSQTPSNKVTEKGKYVELRCDPISGHTALYWYRQSLGQGPEFLIYFQGTGAADDSGLPNDRFFAVRPEGSVSTLKIQRTERGDSAVYLCASSNRTGRTGELFFGEGSRLTVL.

This chain joins TRBV7-8 and TRBJ1-1; D uncertain. Trimming removed 8 bases from V and 4 bases from J, with 26 bases in between. CDR3 length: 17 residues. CDR1 is SGHVS, CDR2 FQNEAQ, per germline. CDR3 nucleotide sequence: TGTGCCAGCTCCGACCACTCTATGCGGGCGGGCGGCACTGAAGCTTTCTTT. This sequence encodes CASSDHSMRAGGTEAFF.

This clone was counted a single time. This rearrangement joins TRBV6-6 to TRBJ2-3; 8 bases are shared with TRBD1. This CDR3 is 15 amino acids long. Germline trimming cut 6 bases from V and 1 base from J; bases unmatched to any gene: 6. From germline, CDR1 is MNHNY and CDR2 SVGAGI (reference sequence). CDR3: CASSTPGQGTDTQYF. The DNA for the CDR3 is TGTGCCAGCAGCACCCCGGGACAGGGCACAGATACGCAGTATTTT.